This T cell receptor (beta chain) derives from a study of T-cell reconstitution after alpha-beta-depleted transplantation in children. Unique molecular identifiers were incorporated into the prepared TCRbeta library. In TCRdb, the PCR reads were re-called with MiXCR into one record per CDR3 protein. The table shows hundreds of thousands of distinct CDR3 sequences, with about an eighth occurring only once. This clonotype was detected a few times. Its antigen is currently unknown. Study conclusions and caveats: Hyperexpanded clones declined; after one year, newly produced T cells mostly supplied diversity. Several hundred expanded graft clones reportedly supplied alpha-beta T cells about two months after transplant. High day-60 TCRbeta diversity in some patients came from surviving recipient T cells and thymic progenitors.

Germline V CDR1 and CDR2: SGHVS, FNYEAQ. J gave up 7 bases and V 1 base, and 4 bases lay outside the gene matches. This CDR3 spans 16 amino acids. The receptor's source is a male patient between 10 and 17 years old who had a stem cell transplant for acute myeloid leukemia, so the T cells may come from the graft donor. The chain has TRBV7-6 and TRBJ2-2; TRBD1 matches 12 bases. Source: PBMCs, mostly from graft donor cells, taken 360 days after TCRalphabeta/CD19-depleted stem cell transplant. The CDR3 DNA sequence: TGTGCCAGCAGCTTAGGGGACAGGGGGCGAGGCGGGGAGCTGTTTTTT. This encodes CASSLGDRGRGGELFF.